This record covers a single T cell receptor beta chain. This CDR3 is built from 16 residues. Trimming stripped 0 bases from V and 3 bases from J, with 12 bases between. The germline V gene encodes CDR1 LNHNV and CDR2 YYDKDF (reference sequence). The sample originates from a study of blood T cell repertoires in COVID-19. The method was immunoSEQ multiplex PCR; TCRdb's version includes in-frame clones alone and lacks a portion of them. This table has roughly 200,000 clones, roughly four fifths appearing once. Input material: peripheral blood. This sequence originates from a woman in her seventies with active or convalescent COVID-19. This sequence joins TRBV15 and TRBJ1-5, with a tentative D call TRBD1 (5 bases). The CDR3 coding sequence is TGTGCCACCAGCAGAGAGGTAACAGGAAACAATCAGCCCCAGCATTTT. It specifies CATSREVTGNNQPQHF.